This record concerns one T cell receptor (beta chain) sequence. This clone was recorded once. Its target antigen remains unknown. No quality values exist for individual bases; no much larger clone is one base distant. The data are from a study of shared clonotypes between healthy human individuals (dated by TCRdb to about 2020). A note on the overall study: Three men and a couple of women, aged 18 to 49 years, made up the cohort. Per donor, three plates each were used for CD4 naive and CD4 memory, two for CD8 naive, and one for CD8 memory. To estimate repertoire size and how much clonotype sharing occurs between individuals, the study deeply sequenced the blood TCR repertoires of several healthy adults. To increase sequencing depth and limit assay-specific biases, different laboratories used diverse techniques to prepare libraries and sequence TCR repertoires. Per donor, leukapheresis produced somewhere between about 0.94 and 9.5 billion PBMCs.

Study-wide conclusions, independent of this receptor: Even with the large sequencing depth, rarefaction of the sorted-subset datasets indicated that sequencing was incomplete. The small number of donors limited the genetic and exposure-history diversity represented. Across a handful of donors, roughly 5.4% of naive CD4, approximately 3.6% of naive CD8, under 2.5% of memory CD4, and under 0.45% of memory CD8 clonotypes were shared. Based on pairwise subsampling, the degree of clonotype sharing among donors was expected to be affected by sequencing depth. Sampling was restricted to blood, and TCR repertoires in tissues likely differ from the TCR repertoires found in blood. Compared with non-shared clonotypes, clonotypes shared by all four sorted-subset donors had higher generation probabilities. Naive subsets generally had larger estimated clonotype richness than memory subsets did.

V sheds 7 bases and J sheds 7 bases, leaving 17 bases between their ends. As encoded in the germline V gene, CDR1 is SGHDT while CDR2 is YYEEEE. The CDR3 contains 13 residues, cysteine and phenylalanine counted. The read is trimmed to its CDR3 DNA, 39 bases read in frame from base 1. Donors were healthy HIV-negative adults with no recently reported acute infections or vaccinations. All donors were Caucasian adults living in Nashville, Tennessee, USA. CD4+ T cells were enriched by magnetic negative selection; naive cells were then positively selected on CD45RA, and the negative fraction formed the memory subset. After blood collection by leukapheresis, PBMCs were isolated using Ficoll-Histopaque density gradient centrifugation and then cryopreserved in the vapor phase of liquid nitrogen. Analytical flow cytometry was used to check the purity and quantity of every magnetically sorted T cell population. Each sorted fraction had its genomic DNA isolated and then quantified by UV absorbance on a Nanodrop 2000c.

Using the deep immunoSEQ assay, multiplex PCR amplified TCR CDR3 regions from genomic DNA. Extracted genomic DNA from each cell subset was distributed evenly across all wells of several immunoSEQ 96-well plates, and each plate was treated as a replicate. For sorted subsets, roughly 200 ng of genomic DNA, equivalent to 25,000 to 35,000 T cell genomes, went into each replicate PCR. The purified libraries were quantified using a Qubit 3.0 fluorometer, sized with a Bioanalyzer 2100, and then quantified again using the KAPA Library Quantification kit. A separate single-read 150-cycle Illumina NextSeq 550 flow cell was used to sequence each immunoSEQ 96-well plate. The authors' pipeline ran thus. Because the immunoSEQ output included only junctional sequences and no quality scores, the filtering could not be the same as the filtering used for full-length reads. Sequences were annotated with PyIR, a Python wrapper for IgBLAST v1.9, using IMGT germline references to assign V/J genes and CDR3. Reads were filtered out if the reads had weak V/J assignments (E-value above 1e-6), no CDR3, stop codons, out-of-frame junctions, or ambiguous translated residues. V3J clonotypes were defined by identical inferred V gene, J gene, and CDR3 amino acid sequence. To compute the percentage overlap between repertoires, the number of shared unique clonotypes was divided by the size of the smaller repertoire. Repertoire richness was assessed with RTK rarefaction, the Chao1 estimator, and Recon v2.1 estimates of unobserved clonotypes. For all TCRbeta clonotypes obtained by the gDNA method from several donors, generation probabilities were computed with OLGA. Held by TCRdb, this immuneACCESS table contains in-frame sequences only and omits some clones. Under half of the omission traces to an unresolved V gene where checked; the cause of the rest is unknown. That table supplies the V and J calls and clone size; D and trimming were determined from the DNA. The sample yields around 1,000,000 clones; 70% to 85% were counted once. Of the sample, about 0.94% falls within the top ten clones.

Recombination connected TRBV5-6 to TRBJ1-2, with TRBD1 perhaps the D gene, on 5 matching bases. Sequenced material: memory CD4+ T cells from PBMCs. This sample's cell subset or site label indicates: CD45RA-negative fraction. This clonotype originated in a man aged 18 to 30 in good health. Some clones in this sample may be carry-over from other donors' samples. The nucleotides are TGTGCCAGCCGCGGGCGGGGCGGTAGTGGCTACACCTTC. Its translation reads: CASRGRGGSGYTF.